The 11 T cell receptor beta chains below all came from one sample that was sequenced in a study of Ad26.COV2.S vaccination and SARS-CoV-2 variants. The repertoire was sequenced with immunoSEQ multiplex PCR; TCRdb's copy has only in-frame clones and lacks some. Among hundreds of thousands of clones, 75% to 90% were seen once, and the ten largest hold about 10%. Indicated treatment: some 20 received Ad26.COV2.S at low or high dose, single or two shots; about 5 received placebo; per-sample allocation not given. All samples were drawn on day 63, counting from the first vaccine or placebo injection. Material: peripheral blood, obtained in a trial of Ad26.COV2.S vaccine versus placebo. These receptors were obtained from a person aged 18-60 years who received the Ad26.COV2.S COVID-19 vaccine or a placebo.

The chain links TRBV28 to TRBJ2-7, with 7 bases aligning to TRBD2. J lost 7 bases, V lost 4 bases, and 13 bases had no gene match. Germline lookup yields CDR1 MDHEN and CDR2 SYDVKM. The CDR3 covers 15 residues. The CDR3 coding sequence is TGTGCCAGCAGTTCGCCGGGGGGTATTAGTAGGGAGCAGTACTTC. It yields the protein CASSSPGGISREQYF.

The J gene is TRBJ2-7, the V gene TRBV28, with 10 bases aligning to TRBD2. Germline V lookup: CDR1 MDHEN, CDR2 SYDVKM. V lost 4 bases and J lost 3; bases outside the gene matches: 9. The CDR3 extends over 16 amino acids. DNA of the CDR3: TGTGCCAGCAGTTCGGTCCAACTAGCGGGGTTCTACGAGCAGTACTTC. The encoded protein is CASSSVQLAGFYEQYF.

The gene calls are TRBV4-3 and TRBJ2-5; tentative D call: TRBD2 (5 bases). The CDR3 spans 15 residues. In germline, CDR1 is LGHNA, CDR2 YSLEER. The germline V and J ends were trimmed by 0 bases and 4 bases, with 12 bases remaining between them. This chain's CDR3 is CASSQEDRRVETQYF. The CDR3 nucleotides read TGCGCCAGCAGCCAAGAGGACCGGCGGGTAGAGACCCAGTACTTC.

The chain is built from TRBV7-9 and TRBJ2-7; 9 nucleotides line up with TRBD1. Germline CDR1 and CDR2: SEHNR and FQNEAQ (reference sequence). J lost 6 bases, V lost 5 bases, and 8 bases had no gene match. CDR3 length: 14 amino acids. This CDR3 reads CASSNRDRVGEQYF. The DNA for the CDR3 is TGTGCCAGCAGCAACCGGGACAGGGTAGGCGAGCAGTACTTC.

In nucleotides, the CDR3 is TGTGCCAGCTCACGATTTGGGAGCTATCAGCCCCAGCATTTT. Translated, it gives CASSRFGSYQPQHF. The chain couples TRBV18 to TRBJ1-5; D gene unclear. This CDR3 is 14 amino acids long. From germline, CDR1 is KGHSH and CDR2 LQKENI. The ends were cut back, 4 bases at V and 5 bases at J, with 12 bases in the middle.

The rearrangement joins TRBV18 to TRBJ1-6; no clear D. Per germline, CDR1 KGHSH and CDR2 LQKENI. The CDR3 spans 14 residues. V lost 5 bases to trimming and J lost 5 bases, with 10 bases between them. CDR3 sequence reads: CASSDQENNSPLHF. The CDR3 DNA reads TGTGCCAGCTCAGATCAAGAAAATAATTCACCCCTCCACTTT.

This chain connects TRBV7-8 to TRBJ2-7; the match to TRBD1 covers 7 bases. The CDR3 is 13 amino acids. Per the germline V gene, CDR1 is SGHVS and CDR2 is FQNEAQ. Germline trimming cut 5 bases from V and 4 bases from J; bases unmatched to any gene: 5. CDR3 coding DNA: TGTGCCAGCAGCATAGACAGGGTATACGAGCAGTACTTC. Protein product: CASSIDRVYEQYF.

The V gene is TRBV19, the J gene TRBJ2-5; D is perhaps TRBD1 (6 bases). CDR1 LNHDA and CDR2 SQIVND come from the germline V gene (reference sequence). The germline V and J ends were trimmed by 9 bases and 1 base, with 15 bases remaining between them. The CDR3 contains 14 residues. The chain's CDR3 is CASTTGRAQETQYF. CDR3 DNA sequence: TGTGCCAGCACTACAGGGCGGGCCCAAGAGACCCAGTACTTC.

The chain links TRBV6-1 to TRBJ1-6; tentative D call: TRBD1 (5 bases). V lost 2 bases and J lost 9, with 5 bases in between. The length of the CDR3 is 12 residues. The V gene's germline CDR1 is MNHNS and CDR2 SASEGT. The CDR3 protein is CASSERGSPLHF. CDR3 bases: TGTGCCAGCAGTGAAAGGGGTTCACCCCTCCACTTT.

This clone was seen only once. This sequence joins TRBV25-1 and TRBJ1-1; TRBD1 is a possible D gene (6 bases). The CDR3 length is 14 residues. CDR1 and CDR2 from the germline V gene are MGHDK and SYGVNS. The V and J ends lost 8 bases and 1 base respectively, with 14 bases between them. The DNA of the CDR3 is TGTGCCAGCTCCCGGACAGCCCCGAACACTGAAGCTTTCTTT. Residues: CASSRTAPNTEAFF.

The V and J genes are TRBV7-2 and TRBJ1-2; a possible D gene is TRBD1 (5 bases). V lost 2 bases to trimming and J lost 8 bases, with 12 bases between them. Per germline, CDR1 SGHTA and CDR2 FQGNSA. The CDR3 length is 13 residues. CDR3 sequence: CASSLRAEGGYTF. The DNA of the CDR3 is TGTGCCAGCAGCTTAAGAGCAGAGGGGGGCTACACCTTC.